This is a list of T cell receptor beta chains from one sample in a study of blood T cell repertoires in COVID-19. The data were produced by immunoSEQ multiplex PCR, yet TCRdb's version contains in-frame clones alone and is incomplete. The sample lists over 60,000 clones; around 90% were seen once. The sequenced sample consisted of peripheral blood. Receptors originate from a man in his 60s with acute or convalescent COVID-19. Each CDR3 is given with its conserved first and last residue. A D gene is named only where the DNA matches it firmly.

D gene: NA; V gene: TRBV27; J gene: TRBJ2-1; CDR3 protein: CASSDYLTNNEQFF
D gene: NA; V gene: TRBV27; J gene: TRBJ1-4; CDR3 protein: CASSFSGLGEKLFF
D gene: NA; V gene: TRBV5-4; J gene: TRBJ1-1; CDR3 protein: CASSSQENTEAFF
D gene: TRBD1; V gene: TRBV6-5; J gene: TRBJ1-3; CDR3 protein: CASKQGVTGNTIYF
D gene: TRBD2; V gene: TRBV24-1; J gene: TRBJ2-5; CDR3 protein: CATSEPTSAKETQYF
D gene: NA; V gene: TRBV7-2; J gene: TRBJ1-1; CDR3 protein: CASSFERRANTEAFF
D gene: TRBD1; V gene: TRBV5-1; J gene: TRBJ1-1; CDR3 protein: CASSLGQGRNTEAFF
D gene: TRBD1; V gene: TRBV5-1; J gene: TRBJ1-2; CDR3 protein: CASSPGTGERGYTF
D gene: TRBD1; V gene: TRBV7-6; J gene: TRBJ1-1; CDR3 protein: CASSPRTGGSEAFF
D gene: NA; V gene: TRBV7-2; J gene: TRBJ1-2; CDR3 protein: CASSPQANYGYTF
D gene: TRBD1; V gene: TRBV6-1; J gene: TRBJ1-4; CDR3 protein: CASSEAIGRGGSEKLFF
D gene: NA; V gene: TRBV6-5; J gene: TRBJ1-2; CDR3 protein: CASSYSNGGYTF
D gene: NA; V gene: TRBV2; J gene: TRBJ1-4; CDR3 protein: CASSTPRVAEEKLFF
D gene: NA; V gene: TRBV5-5; J gene: TRBJ1-4; CDR3 protein: CASSSPPLQEKLFF